This T cell receptor beta chain emerged from a study of shared clonotypes between healthy human individuals (TCRdb year 2020). Background for the entire study: A few men and a couple of women, aged 18 to 49 years, made up the cohort. Per donor, three plates each were used for CD4 naive and CD4 memory, two for CD8 naive, and one for CD8 memory. The study deeply sequenced blood TCR repertoires of roughly five healthy adults to estimate repertoire size and the extent of clonotype sharing between individuals. To increase sequencing depth and limit assay-specific biases, TCR repertoire library preparation and sequencing were carried out by different laboratories using diverse techniques. Between about 0.94 and 8.9 billion PBMCs per donor were obtained by leukapheresis. What the study reported, not specific to this receptor: Compared with non-shared clonotypes, clonotypes shared by all four sorted-subset donors had higher generation probabilities. Sharing across a few donors was observed for approximately 5% of naive CD4, less than 4% of naive CD8, about 2.3% of memory CD4, and around 0.42% of memory CD8 clonotypes. Because the study included only a small number of donors, the genetic and exposure-history diversity represented was limited. Larger estimated clonotype richness was generally found for naive subsets than for memory subsets. Rarefaction of sorted-subset datasets indicated incomplete sequencing despite the large sequencing depth. Pairwise subsampling led to the expectation that sequencing depth would affect the degree of clonotype sharing among donors. Only blood was sampled, and tissue TCR repertoires likely differ from those in blood.

The donors were healthy, HIV-negative adults who had no recently reported acute infections or vaccinations. Every donor was a Caucasian adult residing in Nashville, Tennessee, USA. Magnetic negative selection was used to enrich CD4+ T cells, after which naive cells were positively selected on CD45RA and the negative fraction became the memory subset. After blood collection by leukapheresis, PBMCs were isolated using Ficoll-Histopaque density gradient centrifugation and then cryopreserved in the vapor phase of liquid nitrogen. Analytical flow cytometry was used to check the purity and quantity of every magnetically sorted T cell population. Genomic DNA was isolated from every sorted fraction and measured by UV absorbance on a Nanodrop 2000c. Using the deep immunoSEQ assay, TCR CDR3 regions were amplified from genomic DNA by multiplex PCR. Genomic DNA extracted from each cell subset was distributed evenly over all wells of several immunoSEQ 96-well plates, and each plate served as one replicate. For sorted subsets, 150 to 200 ng genomic DNA, equal to approximately 30,000 T cell genomes, was loaded into each replicate PCR. Purified libraries were measured with a Qubit 3.0 fluorometer, size-checked on a Bioanalyzer 2100, and measured again with the KAPA Library Quantification kit. Each immunoSEQ 96-well plate was sequenced on its own single-read 150-cycle Illumina NextSeq 550 flow cell. The authors' analysis ran thus. Because the immunoSEQ output held only junctional sequences and lacked quality scores, the filtering could not match the filtering applied to full-length reads. Sequences were annotated with PyIR, a Python wrapper for IgBLAST v1.9, using IMGT germline references to assign V/J genes and CDR3. Reads were removed for weak V/J assignments (E-value above 1e-6), missing CDR3, stop codons, out-of-frame junctions, or ambiguous translated residues. A V3J clonotype was defined by an identical inferred V gene, J gene, and CDR3 amino acid sequence. The percentage overlap between two repertoires was calculated by dividing the number of shared unique clonotypes by the size of the smaller repertoire. RTK rarefaction, the Chao1 estimator, and Recon v2.1 estimates of unobserved clonotypes were used to assess repertoire richness. OLGA was used to compute generation probabilities for all TCRbeta clonotypes that the gDNA method yielded from a few donors. In its TCRdb copy, this immuneACCESS table keeps in-frame sequences only and misses some clones. Where compared with another copy, unresolved V genes explain less than half of these, and the others have no known cause. That table gives V, J and clone size, and the DNA gave D and trimming. In this sample the table shows over 850,000 clones, 75% to 85% of which occur a single time. The top ten clonotypes cover more than 0.5% of the sample.

A remark on this clone: It lacks a known antigen. It has no much larger one-base neighbor in the sample; base qualities were not kept. This same CDR3 is encoded by further DNA sequences in the sample.

CDR1 and CDR2 are read off the germline V gene as SGHTA and FQGTGA. There are 14 amino acids in the CDR3, from cysteine to phenylalanine inclusive. Only the CDR3 part of the read is kept: 42 bases, read in frame from the first base. A distance of 6 bases separates the germline ends of V and J, which lose 2 bases and 0 bases respectively. This receptor was identified in a man between 18 and 35 years old in good health. Some clones in this sample may be carry-over from other donors' samples. Sequenced input: memory CD4+ T cells from PBMCs. Sample cell subset or site, as interpreted from the label and publication: CD45RA-negative fraction. This receptor chain uses TRBV7-3 and TRBJ2-3; there is no confident call for the D gene. The CDR3 protein: CASSLDRSTDTQYF. The DNA sequence is given as TGTGCCAGCAGCTTAGACCGGAGCACAGATACGCAGTATTTT.